The sequence of this T cell receptor (beta chain) was determined in a study of blood T cell repertoires in COVID-19. In the study overall: Both acute and convalescent COVID-19 samples were obtained from the United States, Italy and Spain. Nucleic acid was either cDNA or gDNA, and it came from T cells, B-cell-depleted T cells, or PBMCs.

How the authors handled the data: Using reference gene primer amplification, nucleated cell counts were estimated. TCRdb's copy holds only in-frame clones and misses some; the assay was immunoSEQ multiplex PCR. V and J calls and clone size are copied from that table; D and trimming were computed from the DNA. The table records hundreds of thousands of clones, more than 75% of them present only once. The V end was cut by 3 bases, the J end by 8 bases, with 13 bases between. In germline, CDR1 is SGHVS, CDR2 FNYEAQ. CDR3 size: 13 residues. Seattle enrolled patients during active infection and tracked them longitudinally. This clone was recorded a few times.

Sequencing input: peripheral blood. This chain joins TRBV7-6 and TRBJ1-2, with a tentative D call TRBD1 (5 bases). This clonotype was sampled from a woman aged 55-70 years with COVID-19, enrolled during active disease. CDR3 nucleotide sequence: TGTGCCAGCAGCTTCAAAGACGGGGGAGGCTACACCTTC. Protein: CASSFKDGGGYTF.